The 9 T cell receptor beta chains given below trace back to one sample, sequenced in a study of T cells in Graves' hyperthyroidism and ophthalmopathy. Researchers amplified the TCR beta CDR3 regions from RNA transcripts. The primer set for the first-round RT-PCR of the TCR CDR3 was HTBI. TCRdb called the multiplex PCR reads again in MiXCR, with one record for every CDR3 protein. The data contain around 800,000 distinct CDR3 sequences, 38% of them singletons. The source material was blood. The receptors were sampled from a man younger than 35 with Graves' hyperthyroidism.

As regards this clonotype: A much larger clonotype is one base distant, so this may be a read error. The chain has TRBV29-1 and TRBJ2-2, with D uncertain. The CDR3 runs 13 residues. Germline V CDR1 and CDR2: SQVTM, ANQGSEA. CDR3 DNA sequence: TGCAACGTTGAAGTGGATATTCCCGGGGAGCTGTTTTTT. This codes for CNVEVDIPGELFF.

This clonotype was detected once. A much larger clone sits a single nucleotide away, making a read error possible. This chain links TRBV7-9 with TRBJ1-3; D unresolved. Germline assignment: CDR1 SEHNR and CDR2 FQNEAQ (reference sequence). The CDR3 has 14 amino acids. V shed 11 bases and J shed 3 bases, with 17 bases lying between them. In DNA form, the CDR3 reads TGTGCCTCCTCTTTCGTGAGCTATGGAAACACCATATATTTT. Its translation is CASSFVSYGNTIYF.

This chain joins TRBV6-1 and TRBJ1-5, with D perhaps TRBD1 (5 bases). Per germline, CDR1 MNHNS and CDR2 SASEGT. V shed 7 bases and J shed 6 bases, with 16 bases lying between them. The CDR3 spans 14 residues. The CDR3 nucleotides read TGTGCCAGCAACCGGGACCGCGTGAGTCAGCCCCAGCATTTT. Translated: CASNRDRVSQPQHF.

The CDR3 here is CASSSASNYGYTF. CDR3 in DNA: TGTGCCAGCAGTTCAGCTTCTAACTATGGCTACACCTTC. The V gene is TRBV7-8, the J gene TRBJ1-2; D remains unclear. The CDR3 runs 13 residues. The V end lost 6 bases, the J end lost 0 bases, and 8 bases lay between the germline ends. The V gene's germline CDR1 is SGHVS and CDR2 FQNEAQ.

The V and J genes are TRBV6-2 or TRBV6-3 and TRBJ2-7; D remains unclear. This CDR3 region has 14 residues. Trimming took off 0 bases at V and 2 bases at J, with 8 bases between the two ends. Germline lookup yields CDR1 MNHEY and CDR2 SVGEGT. CDR3 in amino acids: CASSYSETTYEQYF. The CDR3 DNA reads as TGTGCCAGCAGTTACTCCGAAACAACCTACGAGCAGTACTTC.

With respect to this clonotype: Because it lacks the conserved phenylalanine or tryptophan at the end, this CDR3 is likely a read error. The limits of the CDR3 on the DNA are not certain, so only TCRdb's listed CDR3 is given. The chain is built from TRBV7-9 and TRBJ1-2; the table's D call TRBD1 went unverified against the DNA. The CDR3 totals 13 residues, both ends included. The V gene's germline CDR1 is SEHNR and CDR2 FQNEAQ (reference sequence). The CDR3 sequence is CASSFPDGGGDTL.

This clonotype came up a few times. V gene TRBV19 combines with J gene TRBJ2-2; no reliable D call. The V and J ends lost 6 bases and 4 bases respectively, with 15 bases between them. Per the germline V gene, CDR1 is LNHDA and CDR2 is SQIVND (reference sequence). This CDR3 has 15 residues. CDR3 nucleotide sequence: TGTGCCAGTAGCCTTGGAAACTACCGCACCGGGGAGCTGTTTTTT. Translating gives CASSLGNYRTGELFF.

This clonotype was detected a few times. V gene TRBV12-3 or TRBV12-4 combines with J gene TRBJ1-5; 7 bases map to TRBD1. CDR3 length equals 15 residues. V gave up 3 bases and J gave up 4 bases; unmatched junction bases: 6. The CDR3 DNA reads TGTGCCAGCAGTTTCGTGATACAGGGGAATCAGCCCCAGCATTTT. Its protein product is CASSFVIQGNQPQHF.

The CDR3 DNA follows: TGTGCCAGCAGTCTCCGGCTCAGGGGGGCAGGAGAGACCCAGTACTTC. As protein: CASSLRLRGAGETQYF. The chain has TRBV6-1 and TRBJ2-5, with D possibly TRBD1 on 7 matching bases. The CDR3 sequence is 16 residues long. V dropped 5 bases and J dropped 4 bases, with 20 bases sitting between them. Germline CDR1 reads MNHNS; CDR2 reads SASEGT.